The following is a TCR beta chain sequence with its context. This sample stems from a study of blood T cell repertoires in COVID-19. CDR1 is MNHEY and CDR2 is SMNVEV in the germline V gene (reference sequence). The CDR3 is made up of 15 amino acids. V lost 3 bases and J lost 6; bases outside the gene matches: 5. Per the original data handling: Amplifying reference gene primers gave estimates of nucleated cell counts. Assay: immunoSEQ multiplex PCR; the TCRdb copy retains only in-frame clones and omits some. D and trimming were read from the DNA, whereas the V and J calls and clone size are those reported in that table. The sample yields approximately 200,000 clones, 80% to 85% seen once.

Sequencing input: peripheral blood. The receptor was isolated from a woman aged 60-75 years who had recovered from COVID-19. The gene calls are TRBV27 and TRBJ2-5, with 12 nucleotides matching TRBD2. CDR3 bases: TGTGCCAGCAGTTTCCTAGCGGGGGGGCAAAAGACCCAGTACTTC. This sequence encodes CASSFLAGGQKTQYF.